This T cell receptor beta chain was recorded in a study of blood T cells in healthy people across ages. Sample-barcoded 5' priming and a J-beta primer mix drove a second PCR of roughly 6 to 12 cycles. Each of the samples gave a minimum of 3 million paired-end reads that contained CDR3. TCRdb re-called the 5' RACE reads through MiXCR, storing one row per CDR3 protein. Counted here are 630,000 or so distinct CDR3 sequences, approximately 31% occurring once; the ten biggest clones make up 15%. CDR3 size: 16 residues. Per germline, CDR1 DFQATT and CDR2 SNEGSKA (reference sequence). To note about this clonotype: The junction departs from germline at one end; a sequencing error may be responsible.

Sequencing used blood. The TCR originated in a woman older than 75 in good health. The chain combines TRBV20-1 with TRBJ2-1, with D possibly TRBD2 on 5 matching bases. The CDR3 reads CSARPPRGRSYNERFF. The CDR3 DNA is TGCAGTGCTAGACCCCCACGGGGTCGCTCCTACAATGAGCGGTTCTTC.